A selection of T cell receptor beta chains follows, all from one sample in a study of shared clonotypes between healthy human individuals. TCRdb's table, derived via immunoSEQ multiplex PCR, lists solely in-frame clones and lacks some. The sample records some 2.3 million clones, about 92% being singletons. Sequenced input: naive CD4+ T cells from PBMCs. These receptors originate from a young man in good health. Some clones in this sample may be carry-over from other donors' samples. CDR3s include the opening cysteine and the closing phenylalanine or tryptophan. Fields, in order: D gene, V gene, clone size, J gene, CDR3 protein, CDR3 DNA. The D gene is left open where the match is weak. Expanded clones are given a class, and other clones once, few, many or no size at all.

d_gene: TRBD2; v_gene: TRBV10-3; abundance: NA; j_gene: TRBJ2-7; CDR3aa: CAISDLRREEPYEQYF; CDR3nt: TGTGCCATCAGTGACCTACGGCGGGAGGAACCCTACGAGCAGTACTTC
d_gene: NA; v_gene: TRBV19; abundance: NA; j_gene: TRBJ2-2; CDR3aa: CASMPGELGELFF; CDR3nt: TGTGCCAGTATGCCAGGGGAGTTGGGGGAGCTGTTTTTT
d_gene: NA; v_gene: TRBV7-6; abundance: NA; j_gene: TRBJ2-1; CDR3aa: CASSLVPPQKGNEQFF; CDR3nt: TGTGCCAGCAGCTTAGTACCCCCACAGAAGGGGAATGAGCAGTTCTTC
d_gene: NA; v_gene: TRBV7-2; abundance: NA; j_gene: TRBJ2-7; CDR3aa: CASSRIPYEQYF; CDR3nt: TGTGCCAGCAGCCGGATACCCTACGAGCAGTACTTC
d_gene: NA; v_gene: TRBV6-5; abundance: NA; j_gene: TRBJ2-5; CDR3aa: CASRSWDQETQYF; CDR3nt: TGTGCCAGCAGGTCTTGGGACCAAGAGACCCAGTACTTC
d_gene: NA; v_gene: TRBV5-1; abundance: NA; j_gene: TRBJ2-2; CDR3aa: CASSLAGALSGELFF; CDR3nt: TGCGCCAGCAGCTTGGCCGGTGCACTCTCCGGGGAGCTGTTTTTT
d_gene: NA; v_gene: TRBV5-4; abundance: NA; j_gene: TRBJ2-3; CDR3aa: CASSLPGRGGGTDTQYF; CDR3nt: TGTGCCAGCAGCTTGCCCGGCCGGGGTGGAGGCACAGATACGCAGTATTTT
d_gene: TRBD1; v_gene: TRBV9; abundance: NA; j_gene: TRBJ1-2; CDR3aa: CASSVAGTAPYGYTF; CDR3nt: TGTGCCAGCAGCGTAGCTGGGACAGCTCCCTATGGCTACACCTTC
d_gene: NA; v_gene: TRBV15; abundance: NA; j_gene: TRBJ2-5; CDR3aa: CATSRGVGGQTQYF; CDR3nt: TGTGCCACCAGCAGAGGGGTCGGGGGACAGACCCAGTACTTC
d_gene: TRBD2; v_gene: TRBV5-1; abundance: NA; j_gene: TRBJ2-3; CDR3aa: CASSLPASGDLSTDTQYF; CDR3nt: TGCGCCAGCAGCCTACCGGCTAGCGGGGATCTTAGCACAGATACGCAGTATTTT
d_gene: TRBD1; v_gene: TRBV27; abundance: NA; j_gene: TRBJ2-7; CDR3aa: CASSHTGVGEQYF; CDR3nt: TGTGCCAGCAGTCACACAGGGGTGGGGGAGCAGTACTTC
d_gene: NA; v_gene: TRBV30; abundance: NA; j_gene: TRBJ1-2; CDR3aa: CAWSASSGYTF; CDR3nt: TGTGCCTGGAGTGCCTCGTCTGGCTACACCTTC
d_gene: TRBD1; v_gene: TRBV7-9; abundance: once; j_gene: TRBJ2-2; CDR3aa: CASSLGRTGEPGELFF; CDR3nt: TGTGCCAGCAGCTTAGGTCGGACAGGGGAGCCCGGGGAGCTGTTTTTT
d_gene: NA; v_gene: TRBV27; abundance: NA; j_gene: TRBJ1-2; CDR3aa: CASRRAGENGYTF; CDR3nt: TGTGCCAGCAGAAGGGCAGGAGAGAATGGCTACACCTTC
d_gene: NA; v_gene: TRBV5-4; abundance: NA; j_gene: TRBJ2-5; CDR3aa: CASSPLRIADQETQYF; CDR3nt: TGTGCCAGCAGCCCGTTGAGGATAGCGGACCAAGAGACCCAGTACTTC
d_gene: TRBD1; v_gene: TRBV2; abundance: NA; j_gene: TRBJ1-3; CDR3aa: CASSRQGHSGNTIYF; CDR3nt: TGTGCCAGCAGCCGACAGGGCCACTCTGGAAACACCATATATTTT
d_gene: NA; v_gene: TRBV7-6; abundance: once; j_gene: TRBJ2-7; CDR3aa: CASSPSAALTYEQYF; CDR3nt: TGTGCCAGCAGCCCCTCGGCGGCTCTGACCTACGAGCAGTACTTC
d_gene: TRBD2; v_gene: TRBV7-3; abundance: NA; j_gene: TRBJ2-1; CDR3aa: CASSLTGSGRPTLYNEQFF; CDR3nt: TGTGCCAGCAGCTTAACGGGTAGCGGGAGACCCACCCTTTACAATGAGCAGTTCTTC
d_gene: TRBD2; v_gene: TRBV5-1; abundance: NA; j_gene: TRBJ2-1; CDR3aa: CASSLGGRSYNEQFF; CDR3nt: TGCGCCAGCAGCTTGGGCGGGAGGAGTTACAATGAGCAGTTCTTC
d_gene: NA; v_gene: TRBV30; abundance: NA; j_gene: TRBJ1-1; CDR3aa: CAWSGSASEAFF; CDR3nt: TGTGCCTGGAGTGGCTCCGCGTCCGAAGCTTTCTTT
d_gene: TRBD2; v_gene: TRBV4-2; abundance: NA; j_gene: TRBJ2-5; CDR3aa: CASSPLAGAITETQYF; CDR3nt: TGTGCCAGCAGCCCCCTAGCGGGAGCGATCACGGAGACCCAGTACTTC
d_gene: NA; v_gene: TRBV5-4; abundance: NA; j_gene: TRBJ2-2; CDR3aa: CASSRGVSGDTGELFF; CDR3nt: TGTGCCAGCAGCCGGGGGGTCTCAGGGGACACCGGGGAGCTGTTTTTT
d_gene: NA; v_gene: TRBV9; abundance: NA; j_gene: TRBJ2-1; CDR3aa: CASTEGLTTYNEQFF; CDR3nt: TGTGCCAGCACGGAGGGACTCACTACCTACAATGAGCAGTTCTTC
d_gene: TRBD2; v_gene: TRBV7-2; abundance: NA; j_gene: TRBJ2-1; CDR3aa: CASSLGEGASYEQFF; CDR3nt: TGTGCCAGCAGCTTAGGGGAGGGAGCGTCGTATGAGCAGTTCTTC
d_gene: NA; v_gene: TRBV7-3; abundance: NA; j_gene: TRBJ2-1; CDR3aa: CASRVEGGEQFF; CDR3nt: TGTGCCAGCAGAGTGGAGGGAGGTGAGCAGTTCTTC
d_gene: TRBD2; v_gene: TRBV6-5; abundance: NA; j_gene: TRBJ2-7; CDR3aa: CASKTSGSYEQYF; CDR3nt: TGTGCCAGCAAGACTAGCGGGAGTTACGAGCAGTACTTC
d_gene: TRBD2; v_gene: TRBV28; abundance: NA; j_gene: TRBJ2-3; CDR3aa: CASSSGLAATSTDTQYF; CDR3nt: TGTGCCAGCAGTTCCGGACTAGCGGCCACTAGCACAGATACGCAGTATTTT
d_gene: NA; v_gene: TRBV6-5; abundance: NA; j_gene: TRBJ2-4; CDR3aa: CASSYSATLNIQYF; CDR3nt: TGTGCCAGCAGTTACTCTGCCACTTTAAACATTCAGTACTTC
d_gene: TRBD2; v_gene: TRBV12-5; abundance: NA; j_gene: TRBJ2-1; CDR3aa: CASGLPRGNYNEQFF; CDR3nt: TGTGCTAGTGGTTTGCCGCGGGGGAACTACAATGAGCAGTTCTTC
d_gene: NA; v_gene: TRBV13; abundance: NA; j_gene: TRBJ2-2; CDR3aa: CASSPGGNRANTGELFF; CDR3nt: TGTGCCAGCAGCCCCGGGGGGAACAGGGCTAACACCGGGGAGCTGTTTTTT
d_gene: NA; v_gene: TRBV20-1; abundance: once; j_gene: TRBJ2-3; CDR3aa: CSASNTDTQYF; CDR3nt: TGCAGCGCAAGTAATACAGATACGCAGTATTTT
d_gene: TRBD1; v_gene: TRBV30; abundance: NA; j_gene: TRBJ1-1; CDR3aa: CAWSVRGQGFF; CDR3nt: TGTGCCTGGAGTGTAAGGGGACAGGGTTTCTTT
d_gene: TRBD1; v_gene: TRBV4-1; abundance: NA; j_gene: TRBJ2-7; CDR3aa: CASSQDPPGQGRQQYF; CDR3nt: TGCGCCAGCAGCCAAGACCCCCCGGGACAGGGGAGGCAGCAGTACTTC
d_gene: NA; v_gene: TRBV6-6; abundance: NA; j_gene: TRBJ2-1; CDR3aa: CASSYIPNNDNEQFF; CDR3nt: TGTGCCAGCAGTTACATCCCGAATAACGACAATGAGCAGTTCTTC
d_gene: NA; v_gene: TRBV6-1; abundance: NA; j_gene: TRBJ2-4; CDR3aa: CASSENRARGAPKNIQYF; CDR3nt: TGTGCCAGCAGTGAAAACAGGGCCCGGGGAGCCCCCAAAAACATTCAGTACTTC
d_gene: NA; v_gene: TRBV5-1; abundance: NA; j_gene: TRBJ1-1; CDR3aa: CASSAGPGRWANTEAFF; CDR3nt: TGCGCCAGCAGCGCGGGCCCGGGGAGGTGGGCGAACACTGAAGCTTTCTTT
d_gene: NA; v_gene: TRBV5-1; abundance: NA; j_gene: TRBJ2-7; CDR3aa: CASRPGAGYEQYF; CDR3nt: TGCGCCAGCAGGCCGGGAGCCGGCTACGAGCAGTACTTC
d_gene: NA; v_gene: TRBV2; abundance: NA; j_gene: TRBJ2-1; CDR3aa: CASSELVSSYNEQFF; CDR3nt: TGTGCCAGCAGTGAATTGGTGAGCTCCTACAATGAGCAGTTCTTC
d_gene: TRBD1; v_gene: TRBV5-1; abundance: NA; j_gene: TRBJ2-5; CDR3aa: CASRTGTVLQETQYF; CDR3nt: TGCGCCAGCAGAACCGGGACAGTACTCCAAGAGACCCAGTACTTC
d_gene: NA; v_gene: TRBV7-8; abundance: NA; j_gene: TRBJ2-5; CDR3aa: CASSFEQNTQYF; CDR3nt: TGTGCCAGCAGCTTTGAACAGAATACCCAGTACTTC
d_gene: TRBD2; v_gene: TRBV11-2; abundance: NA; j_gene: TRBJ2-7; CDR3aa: CASSPSTTSVEQYF; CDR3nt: TGTGCCAGCAGCCCCTCCACCACTAGCGTCGAGCAGTACTTC
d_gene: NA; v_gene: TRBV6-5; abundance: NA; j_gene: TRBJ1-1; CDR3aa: CASSFPGVGNTEAFF; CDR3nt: TGTGCCAGCAGTTTCCCTGGGGTGGGGAACACTGAAGCTTTCTTT
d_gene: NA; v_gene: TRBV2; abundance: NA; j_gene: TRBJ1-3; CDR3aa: CASSEGRGSSGNTIYF; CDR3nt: TGTGCCAGCAGTGAAGGGCGAGGCAGCTCTGGAAACACCATATATTTT
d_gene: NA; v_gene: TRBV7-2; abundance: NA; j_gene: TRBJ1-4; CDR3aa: CASSGGLREKLFF; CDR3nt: TGTGCCAGCAGCGGGGGTTTAAGGGAAAAACTGTTTTTT
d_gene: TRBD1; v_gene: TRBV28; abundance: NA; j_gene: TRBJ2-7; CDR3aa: CASSYRQGAQEQYF; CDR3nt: TGTGCCAGCAGCTATCGACAGGGGGCGCAAGAGCAGTACTTC
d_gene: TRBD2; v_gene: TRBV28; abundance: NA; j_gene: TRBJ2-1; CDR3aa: CAIHLTGGNEQFF; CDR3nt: TGTGCCATACACCTGACGGGAGGCAATGAGCAGTTCTTC
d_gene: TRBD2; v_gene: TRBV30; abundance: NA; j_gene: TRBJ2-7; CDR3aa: CAWSSGLAGAEQYF; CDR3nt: TGTGCCTGGAGTTCGGGACTAGCGGGAGCCGAGCAGTACTTC
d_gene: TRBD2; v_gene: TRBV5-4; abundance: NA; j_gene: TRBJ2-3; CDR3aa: CASSSGRAVTDTQYF; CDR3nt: TGTGCCAGCAGCTCCGGGAGGGCCGTCACAGATACGCAGTATTTT
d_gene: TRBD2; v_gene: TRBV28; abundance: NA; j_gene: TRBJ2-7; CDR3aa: CASSAPSGEQYF; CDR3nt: TGTGCCAGCAGTGCACCTAGCGGCGAGCAGTACTTC
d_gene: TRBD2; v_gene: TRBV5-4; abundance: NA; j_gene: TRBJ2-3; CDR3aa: CASSTTSGTSDTQYF; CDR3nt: TGTGCCAGCAGCACGACTAGCGGGACGTCAGATACGCAGTATTTT
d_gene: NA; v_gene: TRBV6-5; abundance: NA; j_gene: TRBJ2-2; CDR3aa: CARHINAGELFF; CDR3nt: TGTGCCAGACACATCAACGCCGGGGAGCTGTTTTTT
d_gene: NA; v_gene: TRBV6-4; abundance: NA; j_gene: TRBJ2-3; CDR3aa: CASSSRPGFSTDTQYF; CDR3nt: TGTGCCAGCAGTTCCCGACCGGGATTTAGCACAGATACGCAGTATTTT
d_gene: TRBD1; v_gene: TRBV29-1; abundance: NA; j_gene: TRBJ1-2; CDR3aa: CSVGGQVLGGYTF; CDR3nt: TGCAGCGTGGGGGGACAGGTCTTGGGAGGCTACACCTTC
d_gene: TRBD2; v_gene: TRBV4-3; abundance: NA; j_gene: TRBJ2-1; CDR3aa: CASSQGLAGGGNEQFF; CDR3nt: TGCGCCAGCAGCCAAGGACTAGCGGGAGGAGGTAATGAGCAGTTCTTC
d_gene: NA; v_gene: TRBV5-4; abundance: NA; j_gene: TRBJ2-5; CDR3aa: CASSLEQGGTQYF; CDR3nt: TGTGCCAGCAGCTTGGAGCAGGGGGGGACCCAGTACTTC
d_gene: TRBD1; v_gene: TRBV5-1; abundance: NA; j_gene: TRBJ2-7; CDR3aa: CASRLDRVGYEQYF; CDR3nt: TGCGCCAGCAGGTTAGACAGGGTTGGCTACGAGCAGTACTTC